Below are 14 T cell receptor beta chains sequenced from a single sample in a study of blood T cell repertoires in COVID-19 (dated by TCRdb to 2018 to 2020). To prepare the library, the immunoSEQ multiplex PCR assay was applied. TCRdb provides this immuneACCESS table in a form limited to in-frame rearrangements. Some clones are lacking; in checked studies, under half of them reflect an unresolved V gene, and why the rest are absent is not known. Within this sample are some 130,000 clones, with about 91% of them counted one time only. The ten largest clones take up about a tenth of the sample. Sequencing was performed on peripheral blood. Every receptor here comes from a man between 45 and 60 years old with acute or convalescent COVID-19.

The rearrangement joins TRBV6-5 to TRBJ1-6; D gene uncertain. The CDR3 covers 14 residues. Germline V gene lookup returns CDR1 MNHEY and CDR2 SVGAGI. V was shortened by 7 bases and J by 8 bases, with 15 bases between the two germline ends. The CDR3 here is CASNKAGRDSPLHF. The CDR3 nucleotides read TGTGCCAGCAATAAGGCAGGCCGAGATTCACCCCTCCACTTT.

The genes are TRBV9 and TRBJ2-5, with TRBD2 matching 8 bases. Per germline, CDR1 SGDLS and CDR2 YYNGEE. The V gene end was trimmed by 3 bases and the J gene end by 3 bases; junction bases not matched to a gene: 7. The CDR3 has 15 amino acids. CDR3 region: CASSGEGLDKETQYF. CDR3 coding DNA: TGTGCCAGCAGCGGTGAGGGACTAGATAAAGAGACCCAGTACTTC.

This clone has just one count. A read error may produce the germline difference seen at one junction end. This chain uses TRBV2 with TRBJ2-1, with 9 bases lining up with TRBD2. The CDR3 length is 15 residues. Germline CDR1 SNHLY, CDR2 FYNNEI. CDR3 nucleotides: TGTGCCAGCAGTGTGGGCGGGGGGGCCTACTATGAGCAGTTCTTC. Its translation: CASSVGGGAYYEQFF.

This clone was seen once. The chain uses TRBV6-5 and TRBJ1-2; no reliable D call. Germline CDR1 is MNHEY and CDR2 is SVGAGI. V dropped 7 bases and J dropped 4 bases, with 7 bases sitting between them. The CDR3 consists of 11 residues. DNA for the CDR3: TGTGCCAGCATGGGAGGCTATGGCTACACCTTC. Translated, it gives CASMGGYGYTF.

This clone has a single count. This chain links TRBV7-9 with TRBJ1-1; no firm D call. V was clipped by 7 bases and J by 1 base, with 10 bases between them. Per germline, CDR1 SEHNR and CDR2 FQNEAQ (reference sequence). This CDR3 spans 13 amino acids. CDR3 in DNA: TGTGCCAGCACAGCCGTTGAGAACACTGAAGCTTTCTTT. Amino acids: CASTAVENTEAFF.

The J gene is TRBJ1-6, the V gene TRBV4-1; D possibly corresponds to TRBD1 (6 bases). The CDR3 loop spans 15 amino acids. CDR1 and CDR2 from the germline V gene are MGHRA and YSYEKL. V shed 3 bases and J shed 14 bases, with 20 bases lying between them. CDR3 residues: CASSQSPTGLTALHF. CDR3 in DNA: TGCGCCAGCAGCCAGTCTCCGACAGGACTTACGGCCCTCCACTTT.

This chain links TRBV11-2 with TRBJ2-7, with D possibly matching TRBD2 (5 bases). The CDR3 is made up of 14 amino acids. Germline CDR1 reads SGHAT; CDR2 reads FQNNGV. V was cut by 1 base and J by 3 bases, with 10 bases left in between. The CDR3 sequence is CASSLVRGNYEQYF. DNA for the CDR3: TGTGCCAGCAGCTTAGTTCGGGGTAACTACGAGCAGTACTTC.

The J gene is TRBJ1-3, the V gene TRBV7-8, with D maybe TRBD1 (5 bases). The germline V gene has CDR1 SGHVS and CDR2 FQNEAQ. CDR3 length: 14 residues. The germline V and J ends were trimmed by 2 bases and 2 bases, with 7 bases remaining between them. This CDR3 is CASSLPGTGNTIYF. Written as DNA, the CDR3 is TGTGCCAGCAGCTTACCAGGGACTGGAAACACCATATATTTT.

This chain joins TRBV19 and TRBJ2-1; D possibly corresponds to TRBD2 (7 bases). CDR1 is LNHDA, CDR2 SQIVND, per germline (reference sequence). V shed 6 bases and J shed 4 bases, with 16 bases lying between them. The CDR3 is 15 amino acids. The CDR3 sequence is CASRLRGGLYNEQFF. DNA for the CDR3: TGTGCCAGTAGGCTTAGGGGGGGACTTTACAATGAGCAGTTCTTC.

This clone was counted a single time. J is TRBJ1-4 and V is TRBV2; 11 bases agree with TRBD1. Germline V gene data show CDR1 as SNHLY and CDR2 as FYNNEI. This CDR3 region has 14 residues. V trimming: 5 bases; J trimming: 8 bases; junction bases outside the gene matches: 4. CDR3 amino acids: CASSSGQGGEKLFF. The CDR3 bases are TGTGCCAGCAGTTCGGGACAGGGGGGGGAAAAACTGTTTTTT.

The V gene is TRBV5-1, the J gene TRBJ2-7, with 8 bases lining up with TRBD1. The germline CDR1 and CDR2 sequences are SGHRS and YFSETQ. Losses at the gene ends were 4 bases for V and 3 bases for J; bases not matched to a gene: 6. CDR3 length: 14 residues. CDR3 sequence reads: CASSARQGIYEQYF. CDR3 coding DNA: TGCGCCAGCAGCGCTAGACAGGGGATCTACGAGCAGTACTTC.

The gene calls are TRBV18 and TRBJ1-1, with D maybe TRBD1 (5 bases). Trimming took off 2 bases at V and 1 base at J, with 11 bases between the two ends. Germline assignment: CDR1 KGHSH and CDR2 LQKENI. The CDR3 has 15 amino acids. CDR3 in amino acids: CASSPLGQTNTEAFF. The DNA of the CDR3 is TGTGCCAGCTCACCATTGGGGCAGACGAACACTGAAGCTTTCTTT.

The chain links TRBV15 to TRBJ2-3; D gene unclear. Between the trimmed V and J ends, which lost 5 bases and 4 bases, there was a span of 7 bases. The CDR3 is made up of 12 amino acids. Germline-derived CDR1 and CDR2 are LNHNV and YYDKDF (reference sequence). In DNA form, the CDR3 reads TGTGCCACCAGCCACTCCTCAGATACGCAGTATTTT. It encodes CATSHSSDTQYF.

This clone was observed a single time. The chain has TRBV3-1 (or the pseudogene TRBV3-2) and TRBJ2-1, with D tentatively TRBD1 (5 bases). Trimming removed 8 bases from V and 9 bases from J, with 11 bases in between. This CDR3 is built from 11 residues. The germline V gene has CDR1 LGHDT and CDR2 YNNKEL (reference sequence). The CDR3 DNA is TGTGCCAGCGACCAGGGTTTTGAGCAGTTCTTC. Protein: CASDQGFEQFF.